The 19 T cell receptor beta chains below were found in one sample sequenced in a study of T cell repertoires in cytomegalovirus infection. TCRdb fed the reads into MiXCR, producing one record per CDR3 protein. The repertoire has 100,000 or so distinct CDR3 sequences, about 17% of them found once; the top ten carry less than 10%. The material sequenced was PBMCs. All receptors come from a human donor in good health (CMV status not recorded). Some clones in this sample may be carry-over from other donors' samples.

This clonotype was found a few times. The V and J genes are TRBV20-1 and TRBJ2-1; D is perhaps TRBD2 (7 bases). The V gene's germline CDR1 is DFQATT and CDR2 SNEGSKA (reference sequence). The CDR3 runs 16 residues. The V gene lost 3 bases and the J gene lost 2 bases, with 17 bases spanning the gap. The DNA for the CDR3 is TGCAGTGCTAGTCTTTGGAGGGGGGGGACCTACAATGAGCAGTTCTTC. Encoded protein: CSASLWRGGTYNEQFF.

This clonotype was picked up a small number of times. The rearrangement uses TRBV2 and TRBJ2-1; 8 bases agree with TRBD2. Germline values: CDR1 SNHLY, CDR2 FYNNEI. Unmatched junction bases numbered 19, after V lost 7 bases and J lost 8 bases. There are 17 residues in the CDR3. The CDR3 sequence is CASNLPQRRGAVYEQFF. The CDR3 DNA reads as TGTGCCAGCAACCTACCCCAGAGGCGGGGGGCGGTCTATGAGCAGTTCTTC.

This clonotype appeared a few times. This chain uses TRBV15 with TRBJ1-4; TRBD1 is a possible D gene (6 bases). Trimming shortened V by 5 bases and J by 0 bases, and 13 bases separated the two germline ends. Germline CDR1 is LNHNV and CDR2 is YYDKDF (reference sequence). CDR3 length: 16 amino acids. Here the CDR3 DNA reads TGTGCCACCAGCTATAACAGGGTTACAACTAATGAAAAACTGTTTTTT. It codes for CATSYNRVTTNEKLFF.

Concerning this clonotype: One base away lies a much larger clone, so this may be a sequencing read error. The chain employs TRBV7-8 and TRBJ1-5; D is possibly TRBD1 (6 bases). This CDR3 region has 17 residues. The germline gives CDR1 SGHVS, CDR2 FQNEAQ. CDR3 DNA sequence: TGTGCCAGCAGCTCCACTCCTAATACAGGGCTCTCTCAGCTCCAGCATTTT. This codes for CASSSTPNTGLSQLQHF.

This chain uses TRBV29-1 with TRBJ1-1; 9 bases are a match to TRBD1. This CDR3 has 13 residues. From germline, CDR1 is SQVTM and CDR2 ANQGSEA. The V gene end was trimmed by 5 bases and the J gene end by 6 bases; junction bases not matched to a gene: 7. CDR3 protein: CSVTWDREAEAFF. The CDR3 coding sequence is TGCAGCGTTACATGGGACAGGGAAGCTGAAGCTTTCTTT.

This clonotype showed up many times. The V gene is TRBV9, the J gene TRBJ2-2; TRBD2 matches at 8 bases. The CDR3 runs to 16 residues. With 0 bases clipped from V and 5 bases from J, the junction kept 6 bases outside the gene matches. Per the germline V gene, CDR1 is SGDLS and CDR2 is YYNGEE. CDR3 in amino acids: CASSVDSGGETGELFF. The CDR3 nucleotides read TGTGCCAGCAGCGTAGACAGCGGGGGAGAGACCGGGGAGCTGTTTTTT.

This chain uses TRBV12-3 or TRBV12-4 with TRBJ2-7; D might be TRBD1 (6 bases). This CDR3 has 12 residues. With 3 bases removed from V and 6 bases from J, the gap between germline ends came to 9 bases. CDR3 coding DNA: TGTGCCAGCAGTTTGGACAGCTTCGAGCAGTACTTC. This sequence encodes CASSLDSFEQYF.

This clonotype turned up a few times. The chain employs TRBV10-3 and TRBJ1-1, with D perhaps matching TRBD1 (5 bases). The CDR3 is 12 amino acids. Germline loops: CDR1 ENHRY, CDR2 SYGVKD. V lost 10 bases to trimming and J lost 4 bases, with 13 bases between them. Here the CDR3 reads CATGGVGTEAFF. CDR3 DNA sequence: TGTGCCACCGGGGGGGTTGGCACTGAAGCTTTCTTT.

This clonotype was seen only a few times. This chain joins TRBV19 and TRBJ2-7; 8 bases are shared with TRBD1. V lost 8 bases and J lost 3; bases outside the gene matches: 9. The CDR3 consists of 14 residues. Germline CDR1 reads LNHDA; CDR2 reads SQIVND (reference sequence). The CDR3 nucleotides read TGTGCCAGTCGCGTGGGGACAGGAAGCTACGAGCAGTACTTC. Encoded protein: CASRVGTGSYEQYF.

There are many counts of this clonotype. The chain combines TRBV11-1 with TRBJ2-7, with a tentative D call TRBD1 (5 bases). V was cut by 6 bases and J by 3 bases, with 12 bases left in between. Germline assignment: CDR1 SGHAT and CDR2 FQDESV (reference sequence). This CDR3 has 13 amino acids. In DNA form, the CDR3 reads TGTGCCAGCAGTTATGCAGGGTTCTACGAGCAGTACTTC. Protein product: CASSYAGFYEQYF.

This clonotype occurred many times. The CDR3, as DNA: TGTGCCAGCAGCCGAAAGGTGGCGGATGAAGCTTTCTTT. It specifies CASSRKVADEAFF. This chain links TRBV7-2 with TRBJ1-1; D gene ambiguous. CDR1 is SGHTA, CDR2 FQGNSA, per germline. Deletions cut 5 bases from V and 7 bases from J, with 14 bases between. The CDR3 extends over 13 amino acids. Full variable domain (missing parts from reference TRBV7-2 and TRBJ1-1): GAGVSQSPSNKVTEKGKDVELRCDPISGHTALYWYRQSLGQGLEFLIYFQGNSAPDKSGLPSDRFSAERTGGSVSTLTIQRTQQEDSAVYLCASSRKVADEAFFGQGTRLTVV.

This clonotype was recorded a few times. The J gene is TRBJ1-5, the V gene TRBV3-1; D gene uncertain. This CDR3 is 13 amino acids long. Trimming cost V 3 bases and J 4 bases, with 7 bases left between them. The germline V gene has CDR1 LGHDT and CDR2 YNNKEL (reference sequence). DNA for the CDR3: TGTGCCAGCAGCCAGGGTCCAAATCAGCCCCAGCATTTT. This codes for CASSQGPNQPQHF. Based on the CDR3 plus reference TRBV3-1 and TRBJ1-5, the full variable domain is DTAVSQTPKYLVTQMGNDKSIKCEQNLGHDTMYWYKQDSKKFLKIMFSYNNKELIINETVPNRFSPKSPDKAHLNLHINSLELGDSAVYFCASSQGPNQPQHFGDGTRLSIL.

This rearrangement joins TRBV28 to TRBJ1-1; D is unresolved. The CDR3 loop spans 15 amino acids. The V end was cut by 3 bases, the J end by 3 bases, with 14 bases between. In germline, CDR1 is MDHEN, CDR2 SYDVKM. CDR3 DNA sequence: TGTGCCAGCAGTTTTTCCCCCCCCACGGACACTGAAGCTTTCTTT. Translating gives CASSFSPPTDTEAFF.

By share, this clonotype ranks as medium-sized. This chain joins TRBV7-2 and TRBJ1-2, with 7 bases that match TRBD1. The CDR3 covers 14 residues. Germline V lookup: CDR1 SGHTA, CDR2 FQGNSA. J was trimmed by 7 bases and V by 1 base; bases with no gene match: 6. The CDR3 sequence is CASSLVTGLAGYTF. The CDR3 bases are TGTGCCAGCAGCTTAGTGACAGGGTTGGCTGGCTACACCTTC.

V gene TRBV7-9 combines with J gene TRBJ1-2, with D possibly matching TRBD1 (5 bases). There are 12 residues in the CDR3. Per the germline V gene, CDR1 is SEHNR and CDR2 is FQNEAQ (reference sequence). Trimming took off 5 bases at V and 7 bases at J, with 11 bases between the two ends. This CDR3 reads CASSPDSGGYTF. CDR3 nucleotides: TGTGCCAGCAGCCCCGACAGCGGTGGCTACACCTTC.

This clonotype has ten or more counts. The genes are TRBV10-3 and TRBJ2-1; TRBD1 aligns across 9 bases. The germline gives CDR1 ENHRY, CDR2 SYGVKD. This CDR3 spans 18 amino acids. The V segment lost 6 bases and the J segment 0 bases; nucleotides outside the gene matches: 12. CDR3 region: CAIRPGQGGPSSYNEQFF. For the CDR3, the DNA is TGTGCCATCAGGCCGGGACAGGGTGGACCAAGCTCCTACAATGAGCAGTTCTTC.

In its sample, this clonotype was seen a few times. The chain links TRBV25-1 to TRBJ2-5; 15 positions match TRBD2. CDR1 MGHDK and CDR2 SYGVNS come from the germline V gene. V dropped 8 bases and J dropped 7; count of bases not matched to a gene: 14. The CDR3 is 17 amino acids. The chain's CDR3 is CASADGRTSGGAGTQYF. CDR3 DNA sequence: TGTGCCAGCGCGGATGGGAGGACTAGCGGGGGGGCGGGGACCCAGTACTTC. The full variable domain, completed using reference TRBV25-1 and TRBJ2-5, is EADIYQTPRYLVIGTGKKITLECSQTMGHDKMYWYQQDPGMELHLIHYSYGVNSTEKGDLSSESTVSRIRTEHFPLTLESARPSHTSQYLCASADGRTSGGAGTQYFGPGTRLLVL.

This rearrangement joins TRBV28 to TRBJ1-1; weak D call: TRBD1 (6 bases). Trimming cost V 7 bases and J 0 bases, with 12 bases left between them. CDR1 and CDR2 (germline): MDHEN, SYDVKM. The CDR3 has 14 amino acids. The CDR3, as DNA: TGTGCCAGCACCCTAGGGGGGTTGAACACTGAAGCTTTCTTT. Its translation: CASTLGGLNTEAFF.

This clonotype was seen many times. The V call is TRBV19, the J call TRBJ2-1; D unresolved. This CDR3 is 13 amino acids long. Per germline, CDR1 LNHDA and CDR2 SQIVND (reference sequence). The germline V and J ends were trimmed by 7 bases and 7 bases, with 14 bases remaining between them. The CDR3 coding sequence is TGTGCCAGTATTTCGGCAGAAACGAATGAGCAGTTCTTC. Protein: CASISAETNEQFF. Combining the CDR3 with reference TRBV19 and TRBJ2-1 gives the whole variable domain DGGITQSPKYLFRKEGQNVTLSCEQNLNHDAMYWYRQDPGQGLRLIYYSQIVNDFQKGDIAEGYSVSREKKESFPLTVTSAQKNPTAFYLCASISAETNEQFFGPGTRLTVL.